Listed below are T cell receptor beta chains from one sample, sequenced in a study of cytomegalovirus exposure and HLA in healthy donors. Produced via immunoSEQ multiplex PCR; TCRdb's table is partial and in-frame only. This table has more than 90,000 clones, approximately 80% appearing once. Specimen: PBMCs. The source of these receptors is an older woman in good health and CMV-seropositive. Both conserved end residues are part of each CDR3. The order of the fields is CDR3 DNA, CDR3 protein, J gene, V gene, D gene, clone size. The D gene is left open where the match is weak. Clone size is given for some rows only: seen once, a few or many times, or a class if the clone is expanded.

TGTGCCAGCAGCTCGACAGTGCAAGAGACCCAGTACTTC,CASSSTVQETQYF,TRBJ2-5,TRBV7-6,.,.
TGTGCCAGCAGTTCGGTCCCTAATGAAAAACTGTTTTTT,CASSSVPNEKLFF,TRBJ1-4,TRBV2,.,.
TGTGCCAGCTCACCCGACAGTTACGAGCAGTACTTC,CASSPDSYEQYF,TRBJ2-7,TRBV18,.,.
TGTGCCTGGACCCAGGGAGGACCCGGCTACACCTTC,CAWTQGGPGYTF,TRBJ1-2,TRBV30,.,once
TGTGCCAGCAGCCCGAGGTGGAAGGCTCAGGATACGCAGTATTTT,CASSPRWKAQDTQYF,TRBJ2-3,TRBV7-3,.,.
TGTGCCAGCAGTTACGTTGGGGGGAGGGGGACTGAAGCTTTCTTT,CASSYVGGRGTEAFF,TRBJ1-1,TRBV6-5,.,few
TGTGCCAGCAGCAGGAAAGGGGGTACCACCGGGGAGCTGTTTTTT,CASSRKGGTTGELFF,TRBJ2-2,TRBV5-4,.,.
TGCGCCAGCAGCTCTATTGGACAGGGTATTTCTGAAGCTTTCTTT,CASSSIGQGISEAFF,TRBJ1-1,TRBV5-1,TRBD1,few
TGTGCCAGTAGTCCTCAGGGGTCCGCAGGTCAGCCCCAGCATTTT,CASSPQGSAGQPQHF,TRBJ1-5,TRBV19,.,few
TGTGCCAGCAGCCAAGGTCGGGGAGGGTCCAGCTCCTACAATGAGCAGTTCTTC,CASSQGRGGSSSYNEQFF,TRBJ2-1,TRBV14,TRBD2,.
TGTGCCAGCAGCTTCCTAGCGGGAGGGCAGGGAGAGACCCAGTACTTC,CASSFLAGGQGETQYF,TRBJ2-5,TRBV11-2,TRBD2,.
TGTGCCAGCAGTTTAGGTGGGGGCCAGCTCTATGGCTACACCTTC,CASSLGGGQLYGYTF,TRBJ1-2,TRBV28,.,.
TGTGCCAGCAGCTTGGATTCCGGGACATACAATGAGCAGTTCTTC,CASSLDSGTYNEQFF,TRBJ2-1,TRBV5-5,.,few
TGCAGTGCTGGAATCGGGGATGGCTACACCTTC,CSAGIGDGYTF,TRBJ1-2,TRBV20-1,.,.
TGCGCCAGCAGCTGGGGTCCTGGGAGTCCCAATGAGCAGTTCTTC,CASSWGPGSPNEQFF,TRBJ2-1,TRBV5-1,.,.
TGTGCCAGCAGTTTTGGGCTAGCGGAGATTCAAGAGACCCAGTACTTC,CASSFGLAEIQETQYF,TRBJ2-5,TRBV28,TRBD2,.
TGTGCCTGGGGACTAGCGGGAGGAATATATTTC,CAWGLAGGIYF,TRBJ2-7,TRBV30,TRBD2,.
TGTGCCAGTAGTATTAGAAGCGGAGCCCCCCAGTATTTT,CASSIRSGAPQYF,TRBJ2-3,TRBV19,.,.
TGTGCCAGCAGTTACTCGATGGGAGCCGCTAACTATGGCTACACCTTC,CASSYSMGAANYGYTF,TRBJ1-2,TRBV6-5,.,.
TGTGCCAGCAGTGGGGGACAGGGGGTTCAGGGGACTCATGAGCAGTTCTTC,CASSGGQGVQGTHEQFF,TRBJ2-1,TRBV2,TRBD1,.
TGTGCCAGCAGCAGAAAAAGGGGGAACACTGAAGCTTTCTTT,CASSRKRGNTEAFF,TRBJ1-1,TRBV5-5,.,.
TGTGCCAGCAGCACAGGACTAGCGGGACCAAGAAATGAGCAGTTCTTC,CASSTGLAGPRNEQFF,TRBJ2-1,TRBV7-3,TRBD2,.
TGTGCTAGTGGATCCGGGACAGGGTCCCGCAATGAGCAGTTCTTC,CASGSGTGSRNEQFF,TRBJ2-1,TRBV12-5,TRBD1,.
TGTGCCAGCAGTCTCTCTACGGTTAATGAAAAACTGTTTTTT,CASSLSTVNEKLFF,TRBJ1-4,TRBV14,.,.
TGTGCCAGCAGCGGGGGACAGGGGGCGAACAATGAGCAGTTCTTC,CASSGGQGANNEQFF,TRBJ2-1,TRBV5-5,TRBD1,few
TGTGCCAGCAGCTCAAGGGCTCAGGGGTCAAGGGAGCCCCAGCATTTT,CASSSRAQGSREPQHF,TRBJ1-5,TRBV7-8,.,.
TGTGCCAGCAGTCACCATACTAGCGGGAATGTAGATACGCAGTATTTT,CASSHHTSGNVDTQYF,TRBJ2-3,TRBV6-6,TRBD2,few